This T cell receptor (beta chain) was sequenced for a study of T cells in Graves' hyperthyroidism and ophthalmopathy. In the study overall: Peripheral blood was drawn at first diagnosis, prior to all treatment. General study points: Among thyroid clonotypes expanded above 0.001, most also appeared in blood. The model's output predicted ophthalmopathy at a median of 6.5 months prior to onset.

With respect to this clonotype: Antigen unknown.

Diagnosis rested on symptoms, serum thyroxine and TRAb, thyroid ultrasound, and orbital computed tomography. From RNA transcripts, TCR beta CDR3 regions were amplified. The HTBI primer set was used in a first-round RT-PCR of the TCR CDR3. TCRdb re-analysed the multiplex PCR reads in MiXCR, keeping a single row per CDR3 protein. The sample shows about 640,000 distinct CDR3 sequences, around 21% of them seen only once. Losses at the gene ends were 6 bases for V and 3 bases for J; bases not matched to a gene: 8. Germline V CDR1 and CDR2: MDHEN, SYDVKM. CDR3 length: 15 residues. The material sequenced was blood. The receptor was isolated from a man in his thirties or forties with Graves' ophthalmopathy. The V gene is TRBV28, the J gene TRBJ2-7, with 10 bases identical to TRBD1. CDR3 bases: TGTGCCAGCAGGCCGTCGGGACAGGGGAGCTACGAGCAGTACTTC. It translates to CASRPSGQGSYEQYF. Full variable domain (outside the CDR3, taken from reference TRBV28 and TRBJ2-7): DVKVTQSSRYLVKRTGEKVFLECVQDMDHENMFWYRQDPGLGLRLIYFSYDVKMKEKGDIPEGYSVSREKKERFSLILESASTNQTSMYLCASRPSGQGSYEQYFGPGTRLTVT.